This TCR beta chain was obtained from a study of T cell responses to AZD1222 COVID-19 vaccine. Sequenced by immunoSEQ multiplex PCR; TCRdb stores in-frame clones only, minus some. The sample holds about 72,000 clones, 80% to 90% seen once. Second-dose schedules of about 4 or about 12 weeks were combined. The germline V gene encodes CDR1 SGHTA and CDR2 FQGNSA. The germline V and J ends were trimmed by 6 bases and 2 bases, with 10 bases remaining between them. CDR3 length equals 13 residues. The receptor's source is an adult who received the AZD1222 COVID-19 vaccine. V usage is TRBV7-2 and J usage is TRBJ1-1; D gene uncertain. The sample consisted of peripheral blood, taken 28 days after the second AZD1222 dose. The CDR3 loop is CASRSTFNTEAFF. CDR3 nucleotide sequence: TGTGCCAGCAGAAGCACGTTCAACACTGAAGCTTTCTTT. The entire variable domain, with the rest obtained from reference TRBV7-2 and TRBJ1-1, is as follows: GAGVSQSPSNKVTEKGKDVELRCDPISGHTALYWYRQSLGQGLEFLIYFQGNSAPDKSGLPSDRFSAERTGGSVSTLTIQRTQQEDSAVYLCASRSTFNTEAFFGQGTRLTVV.